This TCR beta chain was recorded in a study of vaccination and CD4 T cells after COVID-19. In the study overall: Each enrolled participant received a two-dose regimen of either BNT162b2 or mRNA-1273 vaccine. Collection of post-vaccine samples followed dose two by a median about 75 days, spanning a range of 14 to 241.

V lost 4 bases, J lost 0 bases, and 10 bases lay in between. CDR1 and CDR2 from the germline V gene are DFQATT and SNEGSKA (reference sequence). The CDR3 loop spans 14 amino acids. The treatment here: roughly nine-day PBMC culture with coronavirus spike peptide pools or control peptides (ViraFEST assay). With peptide pools, ViraFEST first expanded antigen-specific T cells and afterwards sequenced their TCRs. Concerning this clonotype itself: The antigen remains undetermined.

An Oncomine TCR Beta short-read assay was used to sequence the DNA from cultured CD4+ T cells. TCRdb redid the calling of the PCR reads with MiXCR, one entry per CDR3 protein. The sample has about 9,700 distinct CDR3 sequences; roughly 50% are singletons. This rearrangement joins TRBV20-1 to TRBJ2-1, with a tentative D call TRBD1 (6 bases). Sequenced: CD4+ T cells from blood, cultured in vitro. This TCR was recovered from a human donor who had recovered from COVID-19. The CDR3 DNA reads as TGCAGTGCTAAGACAGGTTCCTCCTACAATGAGCAGTTCTTC. Translating it yields CSAKTGSSYNEQFF.